The 26 T cell receptor beta chains listed next were all sequenced from one sample in a study of early T cells in non-severe SARS-CoV-2 infection (dated by TCRdb to the early 2020s). Libraries were built with 5' RACE. Sequenced on a NextSeq 500. TCRdb reprocessing: public reads trimmed at Q25 with fastp, clones called with MiXCR, in-frame beta chains kept. Rows are unified per CDR3 protein, each entry keeping the most common DNA and genes. The sample table holds more than 85,000 distinct CDR3 sequences, of which approximately 16% were seen once. The ten largest clones add up to roughly 1.2% of the sample. The sequenced sample consisted of whole blood. The receptors originated from an adult who was a healthcare worker with PCR-confirmed SARS-CoV-2 infection or an uninfected control (not recorded which).

The chain combines TRBV27 with TRBJ2-3; a possible D gene is TRBD2 (6 bases). CDR3 length equals 14 residues. The germline CDR1 and CDR2 sequences are MNHEY and SMNVEV (reference sequence). V dropped 3 bases and J dropped 2 bases, with 9 bases sitting between them. For the CDR3, the DNA is TGTGCCAGCAGTTTCGGAGGGGCCACAGATACGCAGTATTTT. This translates into CASSFGGATDTQYF.

The chain is built from TRBV20-1 and TRBJ1-2; D remains ambiguous. CDR1 and CDR2 from the germline V gene are DFQATT and SNEGSKA (reference sequence). V was trimmed by 0 bases and J by 8 bases, leaving 13 bases between them. The CDR3 is 13 residues long. The CDR3 here is CSARDHGVQGYTF. The CDR3 DNA reads as TGCAGTGCTAGAGATCACGGCGTCCAAGGCTACACCTTC.

This rearrangement joins TRBV7-2 to TRBJ1-4; possible D gene TRBD1, 5 bases. Trimming pared 0 bases from V and 0 bases from J, leaving 26 bases between. The CDR3 has 22 residues. Germline V CDR1 and CDR2: SGHTA, FQGNSA. CDR3 sequence reads: CASSLARKGRVGEKATNEKLFF. The CDR3 DNA is TGTGCCAGCAGCTTAGCAAGAAAAGGCAGGGTAGGAGAAAAGGCAACTAATGAAAAACTGTTTTTT.

Comments on this clonotype: Germline is not matched at one junction end, which may reflect a read error. The chain recombines TRBV9 with TRBJ1-1, with D unclear. The CDR3 extends over 14 amino acids. The germline gives CDR1 SGDLS, CDR2 YYNGEE. The CDR3 DNA reads TGTGCCAGAAGCGGGCAGGTGGACCCCACTGAAGCTTTCTTT. Its translation: CARSGQVDPTEAFF.

The genes are TRBV11-2 and TRBJ2-3; 10 nucleotides align to TRBD2. V lost 2 bases to trimming and J lost 0 bases; unmatched junction nucleotides: 2. The CDR3 sequence is 16 residues long. CDR1 is SGHAT, CDR2 FQNNGV, per germline. CDR3 bases: TGTGCCAGCAGCTTAACTAGCGGGGTTAGCACAGATACGCAGTATTTT. It specifies CASSLTSGVSTDTQYF.

This clonotype occurred many times. The genes are TRBV7-9 and TRBJ2-3; D possibly corresponds to TRBD2 (6 bases). The CDR3 has 15 amino acids. Deletions cut 5 bases from V and 2 bases from J, with 14 bases between. Per the germline V gene, CDR1 is SEHNR and CDR2 is FQNEAQ (reference sequence). The CDR3 DNA reads as TGTGCCAGCAGCACCCGGGAGCTGATCACAGATACGCAGTATTTT. Its translation is CASSTRELITDTQYF.

This clonotype was recorded a few times. V and J are TRBV27 and TRBJ2-2; 10 bases are shared with TRBD1. Germline CDR1 is MNHEY and CDR2 is SMNVEV (reference sequence). The V and J ends lost 7 bases and 7 bases, in that order; junction bases with no gene match: 9. The CDR3 length is 15 residues. The CDR3 loop reads CASKSGTGAFGELFF. The CDR3 DNA reads TGTGCCAGCAAATCCGGGACAGGGGCTTTCGGGGAGCTGTTTTTT.

There are a few counts of this clonotype. V and J are TRBV5-4 and TRBJ2-3, with 11 bases fitting TRBD1. The CDR3 sequence is 15 residues long. The J segment lost 4 bases and the V segment lost 3 bases, leaving 4 bases of the junction unmatched. Germline V CDR1 and CDR2: SGHNT, YYREEE (reference sequence). CDR3 bases: TGTGCCAGCAGCTGGTGGACAGGGGGCGCAGATACGCAGTATTTT. Translated: CASSWWTGGADTQYF.

This clonotype was detected ten times or more. J is TRBJ2-3 and V is TRBV6-2 or TRBV6-3; 13 bases are shared with TRBD2. The trim removed 8 bases at V and 4 bases at J, leaving 33 bases unmatched. Germline V gene data show CDR1 as MNHEY and CDR2 as SVGEGT. The CDR3 totals 24 residues. CDR3 sequence: CASVPRPVQARPGLAGYAPDTQYF. CDR3 nucleotides: TGTGCCAGCGTCCCACGGCCGGTACAGGCAAGACCGGGACTAGCGGGATACGCGCCAGATACGCAGTATTTT.

J is TRBJ2-2 and V is TRBV29-1, with D possibly called TRBD1 or TRBD2 (5 bases each). Germline lookup yields CDR1 SQVTM and CDR2 ANQGSEA. The V end lost 6 bases, the J end lost 7 bases, and 18 bases lay between the germline ends. This CDR3 contains 14 residues. In DNA, the CDR3 is TGCAGCGTATCCCGGGACGTAGGGGTCGGGGAGCTGTTTTTT. It encodes CSVSRDVGVGELFF.

As for this clonotype: The junction differs from germline at one of its ends, possibly a read error. The gene calls are TRBV5-1 and TRBJ2-7; a possible D gene is TRBD1 (6 bases). CDR1 and CDR2 from the germline V gene are SGHRS and YFSETQ. The CDR3 is made up of 12 amino acids. The CDR3 reads CASSLGSRDKHF. CDR3 nucleotides: TGCGCCAGCAGCTTGGGAAGCCGGGACAAGCACTTC.

The chain combines TRBV29-1 with TRBJ2-1; tentatively, D is TRBD2 (6 bases). V lost 3 bases to trimming and J lost 4 bases, with 10 bases between them. Germline CDR1 is SQVTM and CDR2 is ANQGSEA. CDR3 size: 13 residues. The CDR3 loop reads CSVDRDLYNEQFF. The CDR3 region has the DNA TGCAGCGTTGACCGGGACTTGTACAATGAGCAGTTCTTC.

In this sample, this clonotype turned up a few times. The V and J genes are TRBV27 and TRBJ2-7, with D possibly being TRBD1 or TRBD2 (5 bases each). This CDR3 has 15 amino acids. The germline V gene encodes CDR1 MNHEY and CDR2 SMNVEV (reference sequence). Deletions cut 0 bases from V and 1 base from J, with 10 bases between. The CDR3 DNA reads TGTGCCAGCAGTTTATCGGGGGTAGATTCCTACGAGCAGTACTTC. This gives the protein CASSLSGVDSYEQYF.

This clonotype has at least ten counts. The J gene is TRBJ2-5, the V gene TRBV11-2; 7 bases fit TRBD2. The germline gives CDR1 SGHAT, CDR2 FQNNGV. V lost 6 bases, J lost 2 bases, and 9 bases stayed unmatched. This CDR3 contains 15 residues. The CDR3 DNA reads as TGTGCCAGCAGGAGGCCAGGCGGGAGACAAGAGACCCAGTACTTC. Its translation is CASRRPGGRQETQYF.

This chain joins TRBV21-1 and TRBJ2-5. TRBV21-1 is noted as a pseudogene. This CDR3 region has 12 residues. The CDR3 loop reads CASSKVGETQYF. The CDR3 DNA sequence: TGTGCCAGCAGCAAAGTGGGCGAGACCCAGTACTTC.

This clonotype was seen only a few times. This chain links TRBV7-2 with TRBJ2-7; the D is unclear. V lost 3 bases and J 5 bases, leaving 20 bases between the germline ends. CDR3 size: 16 residues. Germline CDR1 reads SGHTA; CDR2 reads FQGNSA. This CDR3 reads CASSFRQLVSGHEQYF. For the CDR3, the DNA is TGTGCCAGCAGCTTTCGACAACTCGTCTCGGGTCACGAGCAGTACTTC.

This clonotype was picked up a small number of times. The V and J genes are TRBV27 and TRBJ2-1; 8 bases match TRBD2. Unmatched junction bases numbered 13, after V lost 8 bases and J lost 10 bases. CDR3 length equals 14 residues. CDR1 and CDR2 (germline): MNHEY, SMNVEV (reference sequence). The DNA of the CDR3 is TGTGCCAGCCTTCCTAGCGGGCCGGTGGGAGAGCAGTTCTTC. It specifies CASLPSGPVGEQFF.

This clonotype was seen only a few times. The CDR3 DNA sequence: TGTGCCAGCAGCTGGGGGACAGGGGAAGACCAGTACTTC. As protein: CASSWGTGEDQYF. The V and J genes are TRBV5-5 and TRBJ2-5; 10 bases fit TRBD1. The germline CDR1 and CDR2 sequences are SGHKS and YYEKEE (reference sequence). There are 13 residues in the CDR3. V shed 3 bases and J 10 bases; nucleotides not matched to a gene: 6.

This clonotype was seen a handful of times. The CDR3 nucleotides read TGTGCCAGCAGCCAAGGGGACAGTTCCAGCAATCAGCCCCAGCATTTT. Translation gives CASSQGDSSSNQPQHF. V usage is TRBV3-1 and J usage is TRBJ1-5; TRBD1 agrees at 7 bases. Losses at the gene ends were 1 base for V and 1 base for J; bases not matched to a gene: 4. Germline assignment: CDR1 LGHDT and CDR2 YNNKEL (reference sequence). The CDR3 runs to 16 residues.

V and J are TRBV7-9 and TRBJ2-5; D not resolved. V was cut by 7 bases and J by 0 bases, with 15 bases left in between. This CDR3 has 15 residues. The germline V gene has CDR1 SEHNR and CDR2 FQNEAQ (reference sequence). The DNA of the CDR3 is TGTGCCAGCAACAGAGATCTGACACACCAAGAGACCCAGTACTTC. It is translated as CASNRDLTHQETQYF.

The sample holds a few counts of this clonotype. V and J are TRBV11-2 and TRBJ1-1; possibly TRBD1 for D (5 bases). Germline V gene lookup returns CDR1 SGHAT and CDR2 FQNNGV. The V and J ends lost 7 bases and 1 base respectively, with 19 bases between them. The CDR3 totals 16 residues. The CDR3 sequence: CASTTGDSGRNTEAFF. For the CDR3, the DNA is TGTGCCAGCACCACCGGAGACAGCGGAAGGAACACTGAAGCTTTCTTT.

This clonotype was counted between two and nine times. This sequence joins TRBV18 and TRBJ2-5; possible D gene TRBD1, 6 bases. Germline lookup yields CDR1 KGHSH and CDR2 LQKENI. The CDR3 spans 14 residues. Trimming took 6 bases from V and 1 from J, leaving 12 bases between them. The CDR3 DNA is TGTGCCAGCTCGAAGGACAGCCTCCAAGAGACCCAGTACTTC. Translating it yields CASSKDSLQETQYF.

This clonotype was detected many times. This chain joins TRBV7-2 and TRBJ2-7; D uncertain. V lost 1 base to trimming and J lost 3 bases, with 7 bases between them. The V gene's germline CDR1 is SGHTA and CDR2 FQGNSA. The length of the CDR3 is 13 residues. CDR3 sequence (DNA): TGTGCCAGCAGCTTAGACTTAGGCTACGAGCAGTACTTC. It is translated as CASSLDLGYEQYF.

This clonotype showed up many times. The gene calls are TRBV11-2 and TRBJ2-2, with 8 bases aligning to TRBD1. V gave up 5 bases and J gave up 5 bases; unmatched junction bases: 1. CDR1 and CDR2 from the germline V gene are SGHAT and FQNNGV. The CDR3 runs to 13 residues. CDR3 nucleotides: TGTGCCAGCAGCAGGACAGGGACCGGGGAGCTGTTTTTT. Translation: CASSRTGTGELFF.

A few counts support this clonotype. The chain recombines TRBV28 with TRBJ2-5; 10 positions agree with TRBD2. In germline, CDR1 is MDHEN, CDR2 SYDVKM. The CDR3 runs 14 residues. The J segment lost 2 bases and the V segment lost 3 bases, leaving 0 bases of the junction unmatched. As DNA, the CDR3 is TGTGCCAGCAGTTTGACTAGCGGGCAAGAGACCCAGTACTTC. This translates into CASSLTSGQETQYF. Full variable domain (rest looked up from reference TRBV28 and TRBJ2-5): DVKVTQSSRYLVKRTGEKVFLECVQDMDHENMFWYRQDPGLGLRLIYFSYDVKMKEKGDIPEGYSVSREKKERFSLILESASTNQTSMYLCASSLTSGQETQYFGPGTRLLVL.

This sequence joins TRBV29-1 and TRBJ1-1, with 11 bases lining up with TRBD1. V was clipped by 2 bases and J by 7 bases; unmatched bases: 6. The CDR3 has 14 residues. CDR1 and CDR2 from the germline V gene are SQVTM and ANQGSEA. The CDR3 DNA reads as TGCAGCGTTGAATCAGGACAGGGGGCAAATGAAGCTTTCTTT. Its protein is CSVESGQGANEAFF.